A single sample is the source of the 27 T cell receptor beta chains below, sequenced in a study of TIL therapy for anti-PD-1-resistant metastatic lung cancer (dated by TCRdb to the early 2020s). Using bias-controlled multiplex PCR with the immunoSEQ v3 hsTCRB kit, the TCR beta CDR3 regions were amplified from genomic DNA. Imported from immuneACCESS, the table was reduced by TCRdb to in-frame sequences with V and J called. These copies leave out some clones; in studies compared against another copy, an unresolved V gene accounts for under half, and the cause of the remainder is not known. Across this sample there are about 49,000 clones, with around 79% seen only once. Of the sample, about 15% falls within the top ten clones. The time point label for this specimen denotes: pre-treatment sample, taken before nivolumab and TIL therapy. Material: blood, obtained at baseline. These receptors originate from a man between 70 and 80 years old with non-small cell lung cancer.

The chain uses TRBV25-1 and TRBJ2-2; D perhaps matches TRBD1 (6 bases). Germline CDR1 and CDR2: MGHDK and SYGVNS. There are 14 residues in the CDR3. V shed 6 bases and J shed 5 bases, with 13 bases lying between them. This CDR3 is CASRMDRPTGELFF. DNA of the CDR3: TGTGCCAGCAGGATGGACAGACCGACCGGGGAGCTGTTTTTT.

There are a few counts of this clone. The chain has TRBV21-1 and TRBJ1-4; the table's D call of TRBD1 was not tested on the DNA. TRBV21-1 is deemed a pseudogene. The length of the CDR3 is 15 residues. CDR3 in amino acids: CASPSGKGISEKLFF. CDR3 nucleotides: TGTGCCAGCCCCTCAGGGAAGGGGATTTCAGAAAAACTGTTTTTT.

The rearrangement uses TRBV28 and TRBJ2-7, with D tentatively TRBD1 (7 bases). Per germline, CDR1 MDHEN and CDR2 SYDVKM. The CDR3 has 14 residues. V dropped 5 bases and J dropped 2 bases, with 13 bases sitting between them. The CDR3 nucleotides read TGTGCCAGCAGTGCGGGACAGCTACCCTACGAGCAGTACTTC. Its protein product is CASSAGQLPYEQYF.

The chain couples TRBV5-8 to TRBJ2-3; 7 nucleotides match TRBD1. The germline V gene has CDR1 SGHTS and CDR2 YDEGEE. V lost 4 bases and J lost 4; bases outside the gene matches: 6. The CDR3 contains 14 residues. This CDR3 is CASSPGQVPDTQYF. In nucleotides, the CDR3 is TGTGCCAGCAGCCCAGGACAGGTGCCAGATACGCAGTATTTT. The entire variable domain, with the rest obtained from reference TRBV5-8 and TRBJ2-3, is as follows: EAGVTQSPTHLIKTRGQQATLRCSPISGHTSVYWYQQALGLGLQFLLWYDEGEERNRGNFPPRFSGRQFPNYSSELNVNALELEDSALYLCASSPGQVPDTQYFGPGTRLTVL.

The rearrangement uses TRBV18 and TRBJ2-2; tentative D call: TRBD1 (5 bases). Germline CDR1 reads KGHSH; CDR2 reads LQKENI. V was clipped by 2 bases and J by 5 bases, with 9 bases between them. The CDR3 covers 14 residues. The CDR3 DNA sequence: TGTGCCAGCTCACCAGACAGTCGAACCGGGGAGCTGTTTTTT. Amino acid sequence: CASSPDSRTGELFF. Combining the CDR3 with reference TRBV18 and TRBJ2-2 gives the whole variable domain NAGVMQNPRHLVRRRGQEARLRCSPMKGHSHVYWYRQLPEEGLKFMVYLQKENIIDESGMPKERFSAEFPKEGPSILRIQQVVRGDSAAYFCASSPDSRTGELFFGEGSRLTVL.

The genes are TRBV7-2 and TRBJ1-5; D gene ambiguous. The CDR3 runs 14 residues. Trimming removed 1 base from V and 7 bases from J, with 11 bases in between. CDR1 is SGHTA and CDR2 is FQGNSA in the germline V gene. The chain's CDR3 is CASSLVGLGQPQHF. The CDR3 coding sequence is TGTGCCAGCAGCTTAGTCGGTCTGGGGCAGCCCCAGCATTTT.

V is TRBV11-3 and J is TRBJ2-4; D might be TRBD2 (5 bases). The length of the CDR3 is 13 residues. The V gene lost 3 bases and the J gene lost 9 bases, with 12 bases spanning the gap. Looked up from germline, CDR1 is SGHNT and CDR2 is YENEEA. CDR3 sequence reads: CASSFFEGAIQYF. The CDR3 nucleotides are TGTGCCAGCAGCTTCTTCGAGGGTGCCATTCAGTACTTC.

The rearrangement links TRBV28 to TRBJ1-3, with 7 bases fitting TRBD1. The CDR3 contains 14 residues. V lost 5 bases, J lost 0 bases, and 1 base stayed unmatched. Germline V gene data show CDR1 as MDHEN and CDR2 as SYDVKM. CDR3 DNA: TGTGCCAGCAGTGGGACAGCCTCTGGAAACACCATATATTTT. As protein: CASSGTASGNTIYF.

The chain has TRBV30 and TRBJ2-2, with TRBD2 identical over 9 bases. V trimming: 5 bases; J trimming: 0 bases; junction bases outside the gene matches: 4. This CDR3 is built from 15 residues. Germline CDR1 is GTSNPN and CDR2 is SVGIG (reference sequence). The CDR3 loop reads CAWGRLAANTGELFF. The CDR3 region has the DNA TGTGCCTGGGGTAGACTAGCGGCGAACACCGGGGAGCTGTTTTTT.

The chain combines TRBV7-6 with TRBJ1-2, with a possible D match to TRBD1 (5 bases). Germline lookup yields CDR1 SGHVS and CDR2 FNYEAQ. The ends were cut back, 1 base at V and 6 bases at J, with 15 bases in the middle. The CDR3 contains 15 residues. CDR3 amino acids: CASSLEAGFPDGYTF. Here the CDR3 DNA reads TGTGCCAGCAGCTTAGAGGCAGGGTTTCCGGATGGCTACACCTTC.

The V gene is TRBV11-2, the J gene TRBJ1-1; tentatively, D is TRBD1 (5 bases). CDR1 SGHAT and CDR2 FQNNGV come from the germline V gene. CDR3 length: 13 residues. Trimming removed 2 bases from V and 3 bases from J, with 7 bases in between. This CDR3 reads CASSLQGDTEAFF. The CDR3 nucleotides are TGTGCCAGCAGCTTACAGGGAGACACTGAAGCTTTCTTT.

V is TRBV9 and J is TRBJ2-1; TRBD2 matches 11 bases. CDR3 length: 15 amino acids. The V and J ends lost 0 bases and 7 bases, in that order; junction bases with no gene match: 3. Germline V gene data show CDR1 as SGDLS and CDR2 as YYNGEE. The CDR3 loop reads CASSVGSGRGNEQFF. Written as DNA, the CDR3 is TGTGCCAGCAGCGTAGGTAGCGGGAGGGGAAATGAGCAGTTCTTC. The whole variable domain, remainder taken from reference TRBV9 and TRBJ2-1, is DSGVTQTPKHLITATGQRVTLRCSPRSGDLSVYWYQQSLDQGLQFLIQYYNGEERAKGNILERFSAQQFPDLHSELNLSSLELGDSALYFCASSVGSGRGNEQFFGPGTRLTVL.

Only a few counts were recorded for this clone. The genes are TRBV5-4 and TRBJ1-2; possible D gene TRBD1, 6 bases. The CDR3 covers 13 residues. The V gene lost 10 bases and the J gene lost 1 base, with 14 bases spanning the gap. Germline V gives CDR1 SGHNT, CDR2 YYREEE (reference sequence). This CDR3 is CAFRDTNNYGYTF. In nucleotides, the CDR3 is TGTGCCTTCCGGGACACGAATAACTATGGCTACACCTTC.

As DNA, the CDR3 is TGTGCCAGCAGTGGGGGGGTGTCTAGCGGATACTACGAGCAGTACTTC. Translated: CASSGGVSSGYYEQYF. The V call is TRBV6-1, the J call TRBJ2-7, with TRBD2 matching over 7 bases. This CDR3 is built from 16 residues. Germline V gene lookup returns CDR1 MNHNS and CDR2 SASEGT. Trimming cost V 4 bases and J 3 bases; bases outside gene matches: 12.

The chain carries TRBV7-3 and TRBJ2-5; tentative D call: TRBD2 (6 bases). Trimming removed 2 bases at V and 5 bases at J, with 9 bases between. CDR1 SGHTA and CDR2 FQGTGA come from the germline V gene. CDR3 size: 13 residues. The CDR3 region is CASSLSRGETQYF. CDR3 in DNA: TGTGCCAGCAGCTTATCCCGGGGGGAGACCCAGTACTTC.

The J gene is TRBJ2-5, the V gene TRBV6-1; TRBD1 agrees at 11 bases. Germline loops: CDR1 MNHNS, CDR2 SASEGT. Unmatched junction bases numbered 5, after V lost 6 bases and J lost 5 bases. The CDR3 spans 14 residues. The CDR3 DNA reads as TGTGCCAGCAGCCGGGACAGGGGGGGGGAGACCCAGTACTTC. This gives the protein CASSRDRGGETQYF.

This clone showed up just once. CDR3 protein: CARSPENTDPAGDTGELFF. CDR3 coding DNA: TGTGCCAGAAGCCCGGAAAATACGGACCCAGCGGGAGACACCGGGGAGCTGTTTTTT. The rearrangement uses TRBV5-3 and TRBJ2-2, with 8 nucleotides matching TRBD2. TRBV5-3 is an ORF; its function is uncertain. V dropped 4 bases and J dropped 3; count of bases not matched to a gene: 17. The CDR3 is 19 amino acids.

V gene TRBV28 combines with J gene TRBJ2-6; D is undetermined. The CDR3 totals 16 residues. V was trimmed by 2 bases and J by 0 bases, leaving 8 bases between them. Germline CDR1 is MDHEN and CDR2 is SYDVKM. CDR3 loop: CASSLNKGSGANVLTF. As DNA, the CDR3 is TGTGCCAGCAGTTTAAATAAGGGCTCTGGGGCCAACGTCCTGACTTTC.

The rearrangement uses TRBV29-1 and TRBJ1-5; 11 positions match TRBD1. Losses at the gene ends were 7 bases for V and 7 bases for J; bases not matched to a gene: 6. The CDR3 is made up of 13 amino acids. From germline, CDR1 is SQVTM and CDR2 ANQGSEA. The CDR3 sequence: CSAGQGAGQPQHF. The CDR3 coding sequence is TGCAGCGCCGGACAGGGGGCAGGGCAGCCCCAGCATTTT.

V gene TRBV7-2 combines with J gene TRBJ2-3, with 7 bases identical to TRBD2. Germline V gene sequence: CDR1 SGHTA, CDR2 FQGNSA. CDR3 length equals 15 residues. V lost 1 base to trimming and J lost 2 bases; unmatched junction nucleotides: 3. Here the CDR3 DNA reads TGTGCCAGCAGCTTAGTCGGACTAGACACAGATACGCAGTATTTT. It codes for CASSLVGLDTDTQYF.

V gene TRBV7-2 combines with J gene TRBJ1-1; weak D call: TRBD1 (5 bases). The CDR3 is 14 residues long. Trimming removed 5 bases from V and 0 bases from J, with 10 bases in between. Germline V gene data show CDR1 as SGHTA and CDR2 as FQGNSA. The CDR3 region has the DNA TGTGCCAGCAGCCACGGGACTATGAACACTGAAGCTTTCTTT. Encoded protein: CASSHGTMNTEAFF.

This chain connects TRBV7-2 to TRBJ1-1; no firm D call. V was clipped by 1 base and J by 1 base, with 7 bases between them. The germline V gene encodes CDR1 SGHTA and CDR2 FQGNSA. This CDR3 spans 14 amino acids. The CDR3 bases are TGTGCCAGCAGCTTAGGAAGTGGGAACACTGAAGCTTTCTTT. This gives the protein CASSLGSGNTEAFF.

CDR3 nucleotide sequence: TGCGCCAGCAGCCCAGGGACAGATACGCAGTATTTT. This translates into CASSPGTDTQYF. The chain employs TRBV5-1 and TRBJ2-3; D possibly corresponds to TRBD1 (5 bases). The CDR3 covers 12 residues. Germline lookup yields CDR1 SGHRS and CDR2 YFSETQ. Between the trimmed V and J ends, which lost 4 bases and 3 bases, there was a span of 6 bases.

This clone was detected only a few times. The rearrangement uses TRBV18 and TRBJ1-4; 7 positions match TRBD1. Germline CDR1 and CDR2: KGHSH and LQKENI. CDR3 size: 11 residues. Trimming at V came to 3 bases and at J to 12 bases, leaving 1 base not matched to a gene. The CDR3 sequence is CASSPDRELFF. As DNA, the CDR3 is TGTGCCAGCTCACCCGACAGGGAACTGTTTTTT.

This clone showed up just a few times. The chain couples TRBV9 to TRBJ2-5, with D unclear. Deletions cut 0 bases from V and 2 bases from J, with 11 bases between. The CDR3 has 15 residues. The germline V gene has CDR1 SGDLS and CDR2 YYNGEE. The CDR3 here is CASSVAPGQQETQYF. The CDR3 region has the DNA TGTGCCAGCAGCGTAGCACCGGGTCAACAAGAGACCCAGTACTTC.

This clone was counted a few times. The chain joins TRBV19 to TRBJ2-1; TRBD2 agrees at 7 bases. The CDR3 contains 16 residues. V lost 1 base to trimming and J lost 1 base; unmatched junction nucleotides: 4. Germline values: CDR1 LNHDA, CDR2 SQIVND (reference sequence). CDR3 DNA sequence: TGTGCCAGTAGTATAGGGGGAGGGCCGTCCTACAATGAGCAGTTCTTC. It translates to CASSIGGGPSYNEQFF.

The chain carries TRBV9 and TRBJ1-1; 8 nucleotides line up with TRBD1. CDR3 size: 14 residues. Germline V gives CDR1 SGDLS, CDR2 YYNGEE. The trim removed 5 bases at V and 3 bases at J, leaving 6 bases unmatched. This CDR3 is CASSRTGSDTEAFF. The CDR3 DNA follows: TGTGCCAGCAGTCGGACAGGGTCGGACACTGAAGCTTTCTTT.